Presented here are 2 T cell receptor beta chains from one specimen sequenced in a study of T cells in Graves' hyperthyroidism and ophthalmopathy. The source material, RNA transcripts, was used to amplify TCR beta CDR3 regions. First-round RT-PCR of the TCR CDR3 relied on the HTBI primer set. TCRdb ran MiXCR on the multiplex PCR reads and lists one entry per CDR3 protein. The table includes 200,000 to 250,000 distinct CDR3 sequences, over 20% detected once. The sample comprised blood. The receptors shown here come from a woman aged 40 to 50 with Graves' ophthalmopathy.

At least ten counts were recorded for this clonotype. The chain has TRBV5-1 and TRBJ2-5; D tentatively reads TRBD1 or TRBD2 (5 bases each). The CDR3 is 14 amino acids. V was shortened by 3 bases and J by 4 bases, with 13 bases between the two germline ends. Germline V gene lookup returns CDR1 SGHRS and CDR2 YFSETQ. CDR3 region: CASSWQGEGETQYF. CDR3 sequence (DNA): TGCGCCAGCAGCTGGCAGGGAGAGGGAGAGACCCAGTACTTC.

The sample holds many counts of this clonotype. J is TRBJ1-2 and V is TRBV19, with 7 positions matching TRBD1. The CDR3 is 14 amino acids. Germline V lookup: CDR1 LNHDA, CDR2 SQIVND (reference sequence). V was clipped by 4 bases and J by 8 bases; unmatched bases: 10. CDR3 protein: CASSTGTAKTGYTF. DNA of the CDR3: TGTGCCAGTAGTACGGGGACAGCCAAAACGGGCTACACCTTC.